The text below deals with one T cell receptor (beta chain). The antigen is not known. This table comes from immunoSEQ multiplex PCR, and its TCRdb copy is limited to in-frame clones, with some not included. The sample gives around 150,000 clones, more than 70% of which show up once; 3% to 3.5% is in the top ten. The germline CDR1 and CDR2 sequences are MDHEN and SYDVKM. CDR3 length: 13 residues. Trimming cost V 6 bases and J 0 bases; bases outside gene matches: 2. This entry comes from a study of cytotoxic CD8 clonotypes in ibrutinib-treated CLL. Findings and caveats of the study: At baseline, clonality was higher than in age-matched healthy donors and correlated with CD8+ counts.

The chain is built from TRBV28 and TRBJ2-7; 7 nucleotides agree with TRBD1. The material was PBMCs, obtained at disease progression, from a patient treated with ibrutinib. The receptor comes from a human donor with chronic lymphocytic leukemia. The CDR3, as DNA: TGTGCCAGCAGGGGACAGTACTCCTACGAGCAGTACTTC. Translated: CASRGQYSYEQYF.